This paragraph covers one T cell receptor (beta chain) sequence. Its antigen remains unidentified. The record originates from a study of regulatory T cells in long-lasting Graves disease. Overall study context: To qualify as persistent, Graves' disease required over 5 years of antithyroid drugs with positive TSH receptor antibodies. Points from the study as a whole: Rather than thyroid tissue, only peripheral blood underwent study.

The CDR3 is 14 amino acids. Trimming removed 3 bases at V and 6 bases at J, with 11 bases between. CDR1 and CDR2 from the germline V gene are LNHDA and SQIVND (reference sequence). Researchers made TCR beta libraries by using iRepertoire HTBI primers and running Arm-PCR on CDR3 regions. Original processing notes: Identification of gene segments yielded 60 or so TRBV and more than eleven TRBJ across samples. MiXCR was run by TCRdb on the multiplex PCR reads, yielding one entry per CDR3 protein. In this record, the V and J calls reflect TCRdb's handling and not the investigators' own analysis. The table includes more than 650,000 distinct CDR3 sequences, 30% detected once. Documented time point: persistent/refractory GD, antithyroid drugs over 5 years with positive TRAb. RNA extracted from PBMCs served as the sequencing template. EDTA tubes were used for drawing 8.5 to 9 milliliters of peripheral blood.

The chain combines TRBV19 with TRBJ2-2; no clear D. The TCR sequence derives from a female donor with Graves disease. This specimen consisted of peripheral blood mononuclear cells (PBMCs), obtained when the disease was refractory, from a patient treated with antithyroid drugs. CDR3 region: CASSIRASPGELFF. CDR3 DNA sequence: TGTGCCAGTAGTATTAGGGCTTCTCCCGGGGAGCTGTTTTTT.